One sample yielded the 14 T cell receptor beta chains listed below, sequenced in a study of beta chain features in type 1 diabetes. Expressed TCRB transcripts were sequenced after all isolated RNA was converted to cDNA. Assay used: immunoSEQ multiplex PCR; TCRdb lists only in-frame clones, some missing. The table lists fewer than 250,000 clones, roughly 9.6% of them singletons. The sample taken for sequencing was naive CD4+ T cells from blood. The receptors were gathered from a woman in her late teens or twenties in good health.

This clone was recorded a few times. The V and J genes are TRBV5-1 and TRBJ2-5; 7 positions match TRBD2. CDR1 is SGHRS, CDR2 YFSETQ, per germline. Germline trimming cut 7 bases from V and 4 bases from J; bases unmatched to any gene: 10. The CDR3 totals 14 residues. The CDR3 region is CASRPGGAGETQYF. The CDR3, as DNA: TGCGCCAGCCGCCCGGGGGGAGCTGGAGAGACCCAGTACTTC.

This clone was counted many times. The V and J genes are TRBV7-9 and TRBJ1-1; D gene uncertain. Looked up from germline, CDR1 is SEHNR and CDR2 is FQNEAQ (reference sequence). V was cut by 5 bases and J by 0 bases, with 16 bases left in between. The CDR3 has 16 residues. The CDR3 reads CASSPAREFMNTEAFF. The DNA of the CDR3 is TGTGCCAGCAGCCCCGCCCGAGAGTTCATGAACACTGAAGCTTTCTTT.

This chain connects TRBV25-1 to TRBJ2-5; D is unresolved. Germline V CDR1 and CDR2: MGHDK, SYGVNS. This CDR3 is built from 12 residues. V lost 3 bases to trimming and J lost 4 bases, with 6 bases between them. The CDR3 DNA sequence: TGTGCCAGCAGTGAGCCGCGAGAGACCCAGTACTTC. Translated, it gives CASSEPRETQYF.

The chain uses TRBV25-1 and TRBJ1-6, with D unresolved. V lost 6 bases, J lost 9 bases, and 18 bases lay in between. CDR3 length: 15 residues. Germline V gives CDR1 MGHDK, CDR2 SYGVNS. This CDR3 reads CASSVEASAISPLHF. The CDR3 nucleotides read TGTGCCAGCAGCGTAGAGGCCTCGGCAATTTCACCCCTCCACTTT.

This chain uses TRBV9 with TRBJ2-5; weak D call: TRBD2 (6 bases). The CDR3 has 16 residues. Germline V gene lookup returns CDR1 SGDLS and CDR2 YYNGEE. Trimming cost V 4 bases and J 5 bases, with 21 bases left between them. In nucleotides, the CDR3 is TGTGCCAGCAGCCACCGGGCTACAGGACTAATCGAGACCCAGTACTTC. Residues: CASSHRATGLIETQYF.

This clone came up a few times. V is TRBV4-1 and J is TRBJ2-3; maybe TRBD2 (6 bases). Germline V CDR1 and CDR2: MGHRA, YSYEKL. CDR3 length equals 15 residues. Between the trimmed V and J ends, which lost 2 bases and 2 bases, there was a span of 11 bases. The CDR3 is CASSQTGLSTDTQYF. The CDR3 bases are TGCGCCAGCAGCCAAACGGGACTTTCCACAGATACGCAGTATTTT.

A few counts support this clone. The chain links TRBV30 to TRBJ1-6, with 7 bases matching TRBD1. CDR1 and CDR2 from the germline V gene are GTSNPN and SVGIG (reference sequence). The CDR3 is 14 residues long. Unmatched junction bases numbered 8, after V lost 5 bases and J lost 7 bases. CDR3 in DNA: TGTGCCTGGCGTTCGTCGACAGGGAATTCACCCCTCCACTTT. Protein sequence: CAWRSSTGNSPLHF.

This clone was picked up a small number of times. V and J are TRBV9 and TRBJ2-6, with 7 bases matching TRBD1. Germline V lookup: CDR1 SGDLS, CDR2 YYNGEE. After removal of 6 bases from V and 1 base from J, the junction contained 13 bases not matched to a gene. The CDR3 consists of 18 residues. The CDR3 here is CASTPGQLQRSGANVLTF. The CDR3 DNA follows: TGTGCCAGCACGCCGGGACAGTTGCAACGGTCTGGGGCCAACGTCCTGACTTTC.

This chain connects TRBV21-1 to TRBJ2-7; the table's D call, TRBD2, has no DNA check behind it. TRBV21-1 is a documented pseudogene. This CDR3 is 13 amino acids long. The CDR3: CASSKGSVYEQYF. CDR3 in DNA: TGTGCCAGCAGCAAAGGTAGTGTCTACGAGCAGTACTTC.

This clone has a handful of counts. This chain connects TRBV7-9 to TRBJ1-4; 7 nucleotides agree with TRBD1. The V segment lost 5 bases and the J segment 12 bases; nucleotides outside the gene matches: 6. In germline, CDR1 is SEHNR, CDR2 FQNEAQ (reference sequence). The CDR3 totals 12 residues. The CDR3: CASSPLDRELFF. As DNA, the CDR3 is TGTGCCAGCAGCCCACTCGACAGGGAACTGTTTTTT.

The J gene is TRBJ1-1, the V gene TRBV6-5, with D possibly TRBD1 on 6 matching bases. In germline, CDR1 is MNHEY, CDR2 SVGAGI. Trimming removed 0 bases from V and 1 base from J, with 12 bases in between. The CDR3 contains 16 residues. Here the CDR3 reads CASSYSGGPTNTEAFF. As DNA, the CDR3 is TGTGCCAGCAGTTACTCAGGGGGTCCGACGAACACTGAAGCTTTCTTT.

This clone showed up many times. The rearrangement uses TRBV30 and TRBJ2-1; 7 bases map to TRBD2. The germline V gene has CDR1 GTSNPN and CDR2 SVGIG (reference sequence). This CDR3 spans 13 amino acids. Losses at the gene ends were 6 bases for V and 7 bases for J; bases not matched to a gene: 9. The CDR3 nucleotides read TGTGCCTGCTCGACCGGGACTACTAATGAGCAGTTCTTC. Encoded protein: CACSTGTTNEQFF.

This clone appeared a few times. This sequence joins TRBV6-1 and TRBJ1-5; D is perhaps TRBD1 (5 bases). CDR1 and CDR2 from the germline V gene are MNHNS and SASEGT. The CDR3 covers 15 residues. V lost 5 bases and J 0 bases, leaving 11 bases between the germline ends. Written as DNA, the CDR3 is TGTGCCAGCAGTTTACCGACAGATAGCAATCAGCCCCAGCATTTT. This sequence encodes CASSLPTDSNQPQHF.

This clone has just a few counts. CDR3 coding DNA: TGTGCCTGGAGGGAGACAGGGGTCCCCCGCGATGAGCAGTTCTTC. Translation: CAWRETGVPRDEQFF. The V and J genes are TRBV30 and TRBJ2-1; 8 nucleotides align to TRBD1. Germline CDR1 GTSNPN, CDR2 SVGIG (reference sequence). V trimming: 3 bases; J trimming: 8 bases; junction bases outside the gene matches: 12. The CDR3 consists of 15 residues.